Here is one T cell receptor beta chain with its context. The entry originates in a study of blood T cell repertoires in COVID-19. As for the study in general: Donors in the United States, Italy and Spain gave samples during acute or convalescent COVID-19. PBMCs, B-cell-depleted T cells, or T cells provided the cDNA or gDNA that made up the material.

CDR1 is SGHRS, CDR2 YFSETQ, per germline. The CDR3 totals 14 residues. V lost 4 bases, J lost 3 bases, and 4 bases stayed unmatched. The authors' processing: By means of reference gene primer amplification, nucleated cell counts were estimated. The method was immunoSEQ multiplex PCR; TCRdb's version includes in-frame clones alone and lacks a portion of them. V and J calls and clone size are given by that table; D and trimming were obtained from the DNA. The sample comprises 120,000 to 150,000 clones, approximately 84% of which are singletons, and less than 3.5% rests with the top ten. The rearrangement links TRBV5-1 to TRBJ1-1; 9 bases map to TRBD1. Specimen: peripheral blood. This sequence was found in a human donor with acute or convalescent COVID-19. The donor label of this sample is uncertain. Written as DNA, the CDR3 is TGCGCCAGCAGCAAGGGGACAGGGTACACTGAAGCTTTCTTT. This gives the protein CASSKGTGYTEAFF. Drawing the rest from reference TRBV5-1 and TRBJ1-1, the complete variable domain is KAGVTQTPRYLIKTRGQQVTLSCSPISGHRSVSWYQQTPGQGLQFLFEYFSETQRNKGNFPGRFSGRQFSNSRSEMNVSTLELGDSALYLCASSKGTGYTEAFFGQGTRLTVV.